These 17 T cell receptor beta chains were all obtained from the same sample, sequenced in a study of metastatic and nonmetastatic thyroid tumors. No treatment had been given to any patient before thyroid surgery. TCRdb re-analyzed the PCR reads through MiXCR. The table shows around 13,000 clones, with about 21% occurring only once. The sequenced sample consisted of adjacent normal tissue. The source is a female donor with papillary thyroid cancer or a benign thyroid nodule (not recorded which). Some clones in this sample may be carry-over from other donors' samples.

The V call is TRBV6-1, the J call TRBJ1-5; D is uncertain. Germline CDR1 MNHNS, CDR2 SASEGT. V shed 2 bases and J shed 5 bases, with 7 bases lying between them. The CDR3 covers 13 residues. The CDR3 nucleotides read TGTGCCAGCAGTGAACTTCCTTATCAGCCCCAGCATTTT. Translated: CASSELPYQPQHF.

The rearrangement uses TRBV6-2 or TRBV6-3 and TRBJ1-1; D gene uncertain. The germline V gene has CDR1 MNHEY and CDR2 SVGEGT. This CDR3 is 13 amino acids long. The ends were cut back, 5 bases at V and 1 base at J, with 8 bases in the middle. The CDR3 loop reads CASSPSGNTEAFF. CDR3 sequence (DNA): TGTGCCAGCAGTCCCTCAGGGAACACTGAAGCTTTCTTT.

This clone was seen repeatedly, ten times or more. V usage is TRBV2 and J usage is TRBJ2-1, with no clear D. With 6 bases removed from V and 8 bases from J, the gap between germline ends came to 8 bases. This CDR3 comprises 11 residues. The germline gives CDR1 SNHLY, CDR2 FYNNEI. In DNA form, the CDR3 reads TGTGCCAGCAGCCAAAGAGATGAGCAGTTCTTC. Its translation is CASSQRDEQFF.

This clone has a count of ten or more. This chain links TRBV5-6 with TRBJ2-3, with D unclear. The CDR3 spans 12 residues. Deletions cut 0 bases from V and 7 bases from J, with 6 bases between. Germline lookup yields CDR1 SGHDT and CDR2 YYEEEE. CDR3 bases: TGTGCCAGCAGCTTGGAGGGCTATACGCAGTATTTT. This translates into CASSLEGYTQYF.

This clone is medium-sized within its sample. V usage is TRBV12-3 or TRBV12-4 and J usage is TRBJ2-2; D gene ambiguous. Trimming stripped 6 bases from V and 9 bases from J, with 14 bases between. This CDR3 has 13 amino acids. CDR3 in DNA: TGTGCCAGCAGCCACAGATTTGCCTGGGAGCTGTTTTTT. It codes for CASSHRFAWELFF.

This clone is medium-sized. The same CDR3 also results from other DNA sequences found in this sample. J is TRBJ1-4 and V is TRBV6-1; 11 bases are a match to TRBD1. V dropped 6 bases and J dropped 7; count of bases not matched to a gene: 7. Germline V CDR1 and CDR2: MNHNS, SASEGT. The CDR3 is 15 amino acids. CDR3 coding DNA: TGTGCCAGCAGGCCCGGGACAGGGGGGAGTGAAAAACTGTTTTTT. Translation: CASRPGTGGSEKLFF.

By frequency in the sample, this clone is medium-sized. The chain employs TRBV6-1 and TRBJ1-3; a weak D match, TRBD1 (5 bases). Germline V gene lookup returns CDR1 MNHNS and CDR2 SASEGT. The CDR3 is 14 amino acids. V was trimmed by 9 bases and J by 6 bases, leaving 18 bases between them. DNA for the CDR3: TGTGCCAGTACCTCCGCGGGACGGACAAACACCATATATTTT. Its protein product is CASTSAGRTNTIYF.

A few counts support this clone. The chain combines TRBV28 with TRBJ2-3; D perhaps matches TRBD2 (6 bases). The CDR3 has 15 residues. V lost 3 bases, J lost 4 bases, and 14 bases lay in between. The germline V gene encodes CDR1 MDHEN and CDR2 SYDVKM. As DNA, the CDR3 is TGTGCCAGCAGTTTTCAAGGGGAGGCCCCAGATACGCAGTATTTT. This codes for CASSFQGEAPDTQYF.

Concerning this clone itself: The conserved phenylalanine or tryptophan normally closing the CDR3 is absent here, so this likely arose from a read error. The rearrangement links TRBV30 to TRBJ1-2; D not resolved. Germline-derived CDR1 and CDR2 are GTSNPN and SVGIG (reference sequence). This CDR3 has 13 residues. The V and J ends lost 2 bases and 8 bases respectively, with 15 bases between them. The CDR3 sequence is CAWSTRSESGYTI. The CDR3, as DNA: TGTGCCTGGAGTACTCGGTCTGAGTCCGGCTACACCATC.

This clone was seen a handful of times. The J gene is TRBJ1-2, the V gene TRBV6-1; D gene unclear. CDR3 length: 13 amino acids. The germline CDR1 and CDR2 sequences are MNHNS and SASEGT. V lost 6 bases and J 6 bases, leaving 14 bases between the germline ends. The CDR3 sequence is CASRTSGLDGYTF. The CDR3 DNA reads TGTGCCAGCAGGACCTCGGGGTTAGATGGCTACACCTTC.

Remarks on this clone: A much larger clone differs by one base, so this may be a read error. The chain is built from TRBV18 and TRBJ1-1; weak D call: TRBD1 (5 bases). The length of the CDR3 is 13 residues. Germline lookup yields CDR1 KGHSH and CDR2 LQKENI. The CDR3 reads CSSSTGRKTEAFF. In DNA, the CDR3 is TGTTCCAGCTCAACAGGACGGAAGACTGAAGCTTTCTTT.

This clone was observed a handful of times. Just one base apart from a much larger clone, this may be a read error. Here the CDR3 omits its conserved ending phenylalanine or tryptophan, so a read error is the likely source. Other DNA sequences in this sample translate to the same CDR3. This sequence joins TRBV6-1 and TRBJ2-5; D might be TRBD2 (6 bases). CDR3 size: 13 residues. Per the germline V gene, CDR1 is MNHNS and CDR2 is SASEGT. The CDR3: CASSRLARETQYS. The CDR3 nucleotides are TGTGCCAGCAGTCGGCTAGCGAGGGAGACACAGTACTCC.

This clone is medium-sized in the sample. CDR3 sequence: CASSLEWGGRYNEQFF. The CDR3 nucleotides are TGTGCCAGCAGCTTAGAATGGGGCGGCAGATACAATGAGCAGTTCTTC. The chain carries TRBV11-3 and TRBJ2-1, with D possibly TRBD1 on 5 matching bases. There are 16 residues in the CDR3. Germline V gene sequence: CDR1 SGHNT, CDR2 YENEEA. V lost 0 bases to trimming and J lost 4 bases, with 13 bases between them.

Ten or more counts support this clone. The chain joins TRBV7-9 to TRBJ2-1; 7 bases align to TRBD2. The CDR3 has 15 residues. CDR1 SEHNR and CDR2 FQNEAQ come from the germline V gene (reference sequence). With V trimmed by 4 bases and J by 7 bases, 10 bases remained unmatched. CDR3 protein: CASSSGGTNKNEQFF. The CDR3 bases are TGTGCCAGCAGCTCAGGCGGGACTAACAAAAATGAGCAGTTCTTC.

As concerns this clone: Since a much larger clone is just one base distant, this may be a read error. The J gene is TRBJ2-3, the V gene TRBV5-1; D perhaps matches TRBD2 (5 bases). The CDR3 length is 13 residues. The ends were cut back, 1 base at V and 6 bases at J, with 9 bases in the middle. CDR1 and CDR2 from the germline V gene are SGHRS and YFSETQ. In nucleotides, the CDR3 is TGCGCCAGCAGCTTGTCGGGGAAGGATACGCAGTATTTT. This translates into CASSLSGKDTQYF.

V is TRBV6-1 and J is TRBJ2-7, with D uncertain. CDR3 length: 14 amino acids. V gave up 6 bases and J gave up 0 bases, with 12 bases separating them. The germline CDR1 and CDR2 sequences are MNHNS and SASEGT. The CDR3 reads CASRTGLPSYEQYF. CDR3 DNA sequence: TGTGCCAGCAGGACTGGCCTCCCCTCCTACGAGCAGTACTTC.

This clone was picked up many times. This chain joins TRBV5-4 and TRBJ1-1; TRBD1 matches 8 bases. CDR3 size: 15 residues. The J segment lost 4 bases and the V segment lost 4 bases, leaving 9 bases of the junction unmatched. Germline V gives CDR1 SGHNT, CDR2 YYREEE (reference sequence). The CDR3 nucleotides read TGTGCCAGCAGCCCGGACAGGGCGATGGGCACTGAAGCTTTCTTT. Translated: CASSPDRAMGTEAFF.